The 29 T cell receptor beta chains below all came from one sample that was sequenced in a study of blood T cell repertoires in COVID-19. Sequenced by immunoSEQ multiplex PCR; TCRdb stores in-frame clones only, minus some. The sample has around 280,000 clones, about nine tenths seen once; the top ten hold approximately 10%. Sequencing was done on a sample of peripheral blood. The receptors derive from a woman under 40 with COVID-19, enrolled during active disease.

The chain is built from TRBV5-1 and TRBJ1-6; D remains unclear. The CDR3 length is 14 residues. Germline-derived CDR1 and CDR2 are SGHRS and YFSETQ. Trimming left V 0 bases short and J 8 bases short, with 9 bases between. This CDR3 is CASSLGRGYSPLHF. The CDR3 nucleotides read TGCGCCAGCAGCTTGGGGCGGGGATATTCACCCCTCCACTTT.

The rearrangement uses TRBV28 and TRBJ1-5; 8 positions match TRBD1. This CDR3 has 14 residues. Unmatched junction bases numbered 6, after V lost 6 bases and J lost 5 bases. CDR1 is MDHEN, CDR2 SYDVKM, per germline. This chain's CDR3 is CASSEQGVDQPQHF. CDR3 bases: TGTGCCAGCAGCGAACAGGGGGTTGATCAGCCCCAGCATTTT.

This chain uses TRBV7-2 with TRBJ2-7; 7 bases align to TRBD2. CDR1 is SGHTA and CDR2 is FQGNSA in the germline V gene. This CDR3 contains 13 residues. The ends lost 8 bases at V and 2 bases at J; junction bases unmatched: 6. CDR3 nucleotide sequence: TGTGCCAGCGGGGGGGGAGGCCCCTACGAGCAGTACTTC. Protein sequence: CASGGGGPYEQYF.

This clone was counted between two and nine times. The rearrangement joins TRBV5-1 to TRBJ1-1; D might be TRBD1 (5 bases). The germline V and J ends were trimmed by 6 bases and 0 bases, with 21 bases remaining between them. The length of the CDR3 is 17 residues. Germline values: CDR1 SGHRS, CDR2 YFSETQ. The CDR3 protein is CASMRGTGGAMNTEAFF. In DNA form, the CDR3 reads TGCGCCAGCATGCGTGGAACAGGCGGAGCAATGAACACTGAAGCTTTCTTT.

The chain has TRBV6-2 or TRBV6-3 and TRBJ1-2; 9 bases match TRBD1. With 6 bases clipped from V and 8 bases from J, the junction kept 7 bases outside the gene matches. Per the germline V gene, CDR1 is MNHEY and CDR2 is SVGEGT. The CDR3 sequence is 13 residues long. The CDR3 reads CASSQTGGDGYTF. The CDR3 DNA reads TGTGCCAGCAGCCAGACAGGGGGAGACGGCTACACCTTC.

The chain couples TRBV29-1 to TRBJ1-1, with D uncertain. The CDR3 runs 10 residues. Germline V CDR1 and CDR2: SQVTM, ANQGSEA. The V end was cut by 6 bases, the J end by 11 bases, with 13 bases between. The CDR3 sequence is CSVVSFEAFF. The CDR3 DNA reads TGCAGCGTCGTGTCGTTTGAGGCTTTCTTT.

This rearrangement joins TRBV5-1 to TRBJ2-7, with D possibly matching TRBD1 (6 bases). The CDR3 length is 12 residues. V was trimmed by 2 bases and J by 4 bases, leaving 7 bases between them. Germline lookup yields CDR1 SGHRS and CDR2 YFSETQ. The CDR3, as DNA: TGCGCCAGCAGCTTACAGGGTTACGAGCAGTACTTC. It translates to CASSLQGYEQYF.

This clone has only one observation. This rearrangement joins TRBV19 to TRBJ2-1; 8 bases map to TRBD1. CDR1 and CDR2 from the germline V gene are LNHDA and SQIVND (reference sequence). CDR3 length: 15 residues. With 1 base clipped from V and 8 bases from J, the junction kept 7 bases outside the gene matches. The CDR3 DNA follows: TGTGCCAGTAGTATAGCAGGGCAGGGGGCCTATGAGCAGTTCTTC. The encoded protein is CASSIAGQGAYEQFF.

CDR3 coding DNA: TGTGCCAGCAGCCGCTCGACTGTTCTGTGGACCGGGGAGCTGTTTTTT. Translating gives CASSRSTVLWTGELFF. The chain recombines TRBV13 with TRBJ2-2; D ambiguous. The CDR3 spans 16 residues. CDR1 and CDR2 from the germline V gene are PRHDT and FYEKMQ (reference sequence). V dropped 5 bases and J dropped 5 bases, with 18 bases sitting between them.

The chain has TRBV28 and TRBJ2-5; 12 bases fit TRBD2. The CDR3 has 15 amino acids. Per germline, CDR1 MDHEN and CDR2 SYDVKM. The trim removed 6 bases at V and 1 base at J, leaving 3 bases unmatched. The CDR3 here is CASRLAGGLQETQYF. The CDR3 DNA follows: TGTGCCAGCAGACTAGCGGGAGGTCTCCAAGAGACCCAGTACTTC.

This clone was detected only a few times. The chain joins TRBV15 to TRBJ1-2, with D perhaps TRBD1 (6 bases). Germline CDR1 and CDR2: LNHNV and YYDKDF (reference sequence). The CDR3 extends over 14 amino acids. Trimming left V 2 bases short and J 7 bases short, with 14 bases between. CDR3 coding DNA: TGTGCCACCAGCAGACTCGGGGGGGCGGCTGGCTACACCTTC. Translating it yields CATSRLGGAAGYTF.

CDR3 amino acids: CASSERVSYGYTF. DNA for the CDR3: TGCGCCAGCAGTGAACGGGTCTCCTATGGCTACACCTTC. The chain is built from TRBV10-2 and TRBJ1-2; D is ambiguous. V lost 3 bases and J lost 4, with 9 bases in between. Germline-derived CDR1 and CDR2 are WSHSY and SAAADI. The CDR3 covers 13 residues.

This chain uses TRBV2 with TRBJ1-3; 7 nucleotides align to TRBD1. In germline, CDR1 is SNHLY, CDR2 FYNNEI. This CDR3 spans 12 amino acids. V lost 11 bases and J lost 7; bases outside the gene matches: 8. The CDR3 loop is CAGGDSYNTIYF. Written as DNA, the CDR3 is TGTGCCGGAGGGGACAGTTACAACACCATATATTTT. Filled out from reference TRBV2 and TRBJ1-3, the complete variable domain reads EPEVTQTPSHQVTQMGQEVILRCVPISNHLYFYWYRQILGQKVEFLVSFYNNEISEKSEIFDDQFSVERPDGSNFTLKIRSTKLEDSAMYFCAGGDSYNTIYFGEGSWLTVV.

The rearrangement joins TRBV5-6 to TRBJ2-5; a possible D gene is TRBD2 (6 bases). Between the trimmed V and J ends, which lost 6 bases and 4 bases, there was a span of 16 bases. The CDR3 totals 14 residues. Germline loops: CDR1 SGHDT, CDR2 YYEEEE. The DNA of the CDR3 is TGTGCCAGCACACGATATATAGCGGTAGAGACCCAGTACTTC. This sequence encodes CASTRYIAVETQYF.

This clone was seen only once. The same CDR3 also results from other DNA sequences found in this sample. This rearrangement joins TRBV15 to TRBJ2-1; 7 bases are shared with TRBD2. The germline gives CDR1 LNHNV, CDR2 YYDKDF (reference sequence). The CDR3 has 15 residues. With V trimmed by 1 base and J by 1 base, 1 base remained unmatched. Written as DNA, the CDR3 is TGTGCCACCAGCAGAGGGGGGGGGTCCTACAATGAGCAGTTCTTC. It encodes CATSRGGGSYNEQFF.

The rearrangement joins TRBV2 to TRBJ2-7, with D possibly being TRBD2 (6 bases). This CDR3 contains 14 residues. Germline lookup yields CDR1 SNHLY and CDR2 FYNNEI. The germline V and J ends were trimmed by 6 bases and 2 bases, with 14 bases remaining between them. The CDR3 DNA reads as TGTGCCAGCAGAACCCGTAGCGGACCCTACGAGCAGTACTTC. As protein: CASRTRSGPYEQYF.

This chain links TRBV4-2 with TRBJ2-1; 7 bases map to TRBD2. Germline CDR1 is LGHNA and CDR2 is YNFKEQ. The CDR3 covers 15 residues. Losses at the gene ends were 2 bases for V and 3 bases for J; bases not matched to a gene: 4. The CDR3 bases are TGTGCCAGCAGCCAATATCGCGGGGGCTACAATGAGCAGTTCTTC. It yields the protein CASSQYRGGYNEQFF.

This rearrangement joins TRBV30 to TRBJ1-5; TRBD1 matches 11 bases. The CDR3 has 14 residues. CDR1 and CDR2 from the germline V gene are GTSNPN and SVGIG (reference sequence). V lost 5 bases, J lost 5 bases, and 5 bases stayed unmatched. CDR3 coding DNA: TGTGCCTGGGCCCTGGACAGGGGGCATCAGCCCCAGCATTTT. Translated: CAWALDRGHQPQHF.

This chain connects TRBV2 to TRBJ2-7; 7 bases are a match to TRBD1. CDR3 size: 14 residues. V lost 3 bases, J lost 6 bases, and 8 bases stayed unmatched. CDR1 SNHLY and CDR2 FYNNEI come from the germline V gene. CDR3 bases: TGTGCCAGCAGTGAGACAACAGGGGTCAGCGAGCAGTACTTC. Translation gives CASSETTGVSEQYF.

V is TRBV19 and J is TRBJ2-1, with TRBD2 identical over 10 bases. This CDR3 is built from 15 residues. CDR1 is LNHDA and CDR2 is SQIVND in the germline V gene (reference sequence). The V segment lost 5 bases and the J segment 8 bases; nucleotides outside the gene matches: 9. The CDR3 DNA reads as TGTGCCAGTAGTCCCACTAGCGGGACCCCCCATGAGCAGTTCTTC. It is translated as CASSPTSGTPHEQFF.

The V and J genes are TRBV7-9 and TRBJ1-2; tentative D call: TRBD1 (5 bases). Germline V gives CDR1 SEHNR, CDR2 FQNEAQ (reference sequence). The CDR3 runs to 12 residues. V was trimmed by 6 bases and J by 4 bases, leaving 9 bases between them. Here the CDR3 DNA reads TGTGCCAGCAGGGACACAGTCTATGGCTACACCTTC. It encodes CASRDTVYGYTF.

The chain recombines TRBV4-2 with TRBJ2-1, with 7 bases identical to TRBD2. Germline lookup yields CDR1 LGHNA and CDR2 YNFKEQ. With 4 bases clipped from V and 2 bases from J, the junction kept 8 bases outside the gene matches. The CDR3 covers 16 residues. CDR3 sequence: CASSLRRLAPYNEQFF. The CDR3, as DNA: TGTGCCAGCAGCCTACGAAGACTAGCCCCCTACAATGAGCAGTTCTTC.

The V and J genes are TRBV30 and TRBJ1-1; possible D gene TRBD1, 5 bases. V was trimmed by 2 bases and J by 3 bases, leaving 13 bases between them. Germline values: CDR1 GTSNPN, CDR2 SVGIG (reference sequence). The CDR3 has 14 residues. For the CDR3, the DNA is TGTGCCTGGAGTAGGAGGGGATCGGACACTGAAGCTTTCTTT. It encodes CAWSRRGSDTEAFF.

V is TRBV6-2 or TRBV6-3 and J is TRBJ2-3; possible D gene TRBD2, 5 bases. Trimming took 2 bases from V and 6 from J, leaving 6 bases between them. In germline, CDR1 is MNHEY, CDR2 SVGEGT. The CDR3 contains 12 residues. CDR3: CASSYQRDTQYF. For the CDR3, the DNA is TGTGCCAGCAGTTACCAGCGGGATACGCAGTATTTT.

As DNA, the CDR3 is TGTGCCAGTAGTCCCCGGACAGGGGGACGAGAGACCCAGTACTTC. This gives the protein CASSPRTGGRETQYF. The rearrangement joins TRBV19 to TRBJ2-5; 10 nucleotides match TRBD1. Trimming at V came to 5 bases and at J to 4 bases, leaving 7 bases not matched to a gene. Germline CDR1 and CDR2: LNHDA and SQIVND (reference sequence). The CDR3 has 15 residues.

The rearrangement joins TRBV7-2 to TRBJ2-7, with 8 bases that match TRBD2. The CDR3 spans 14 residues. Trimming took 5 bases from V and 6 from J; bases not matched to a gene: 9. Germline assignment: CDR1 SGHTA and CDR2 FQGNSA. The CDR3 nucleotides read TGTGCCAGCAGCCCGGCGGGGACTAGGGTCGAGCAGTACTTC. Translating gives CASSPAGTRVEQYF. Filled out from reference TRBV7-2 and TRBJ2-7, the complete variable domain reads GAGVSQSPSNKVTEKGKDVELRCDPISGHTALYWYRQSLGQGLEFLIYFQGNSAPDKSGLPSDRFSAERTGGSVSTLTIQRTQQEDSAVYLCASSPAGTRVEQYFGPGTRLTVT.

The rearrangement links TRBV27 to TRBJ1-1, with TRBD1 matching over 7 bases. The CDR3 contains 13 residues. V lost 5 bases and J lost 7; bases outside the gene matches: 7. In germline, CDR1 is MNHEY, CDR2 SMNVEV (reference sequence). Here the CDR3 reads CASSPQGQDEAFF. The DNA for the CDR3 is TGTGCCAGCAGTCCGCAAGGACAGGATGAAGCTTTCTTT.

The chain uses TRBV28 and TRBJ1-2; TRBD1 matches at 12 bases. Germline assignment: CDR1 MDHEN and CDR2 SYDVKM. This CDR3 is built from 16 residues. The ends lost 4 bases at V and 8 bases at J; junction bases unmatched: 11. The CDR3: CASSSGTGGAAAGYTF. The DNA for the CDR3 is TGTGCCAGCAGTTCCGGGACAGGGGGCGCGGCGGCCGGCTACACCTTC.

The genes are TRBV7-3 and TRBJ1-2, with 7 bases that match TRBD1. CDR3 size: 15 residues. V trimming: 4 bases; J trimming: 6 bases; junction bases outside the gene matches: 11. CDR1 is SGHTA, CDR2 FQGTGA, per germline. The CDR3 protein is CASSYEQGLKDGYTF. The DNA for the CDR3 is TGTGCCAGCAGCTATGAACAGGGGCTTAAGGATGGCTACACCTTC.